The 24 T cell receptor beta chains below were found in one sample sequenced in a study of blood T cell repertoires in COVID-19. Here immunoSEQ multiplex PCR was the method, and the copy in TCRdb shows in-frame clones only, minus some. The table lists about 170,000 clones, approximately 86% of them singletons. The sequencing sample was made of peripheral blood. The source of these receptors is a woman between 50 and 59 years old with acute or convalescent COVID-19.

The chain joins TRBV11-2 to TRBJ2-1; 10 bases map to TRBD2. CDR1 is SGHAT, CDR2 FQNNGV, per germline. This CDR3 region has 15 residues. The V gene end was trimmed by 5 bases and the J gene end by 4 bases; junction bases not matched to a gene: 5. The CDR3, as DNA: TGTGCCAGCAGCATAGCGGGAGGTAATTACAATGAGCAGTTCTTC. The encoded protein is CASSIAGGNYNEQFF.

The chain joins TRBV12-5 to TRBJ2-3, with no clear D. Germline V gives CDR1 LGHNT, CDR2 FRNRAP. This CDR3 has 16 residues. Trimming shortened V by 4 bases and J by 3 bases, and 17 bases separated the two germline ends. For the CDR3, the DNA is TGTGCTAGTGGTTCTCGCCTGAGTTCCGGTACAGATACGCAGTATTTT. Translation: CASGSRLSSGTDTQYF.

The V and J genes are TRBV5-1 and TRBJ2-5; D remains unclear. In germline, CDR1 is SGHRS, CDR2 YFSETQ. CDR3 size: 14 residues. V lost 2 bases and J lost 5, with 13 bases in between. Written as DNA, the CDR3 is TGCGCCAGCAGCTTACGATTTGACGGGGAGACCCAGTACTTC. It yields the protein CASSLRFDGETQYF.

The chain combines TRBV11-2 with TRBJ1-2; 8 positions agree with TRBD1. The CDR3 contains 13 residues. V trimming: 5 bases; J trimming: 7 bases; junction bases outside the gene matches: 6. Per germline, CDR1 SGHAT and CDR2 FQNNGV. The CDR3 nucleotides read TGTGCCAGCAGCCCGGACAGGGTGGCTGGCTACACCTTC. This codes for CASSPDRVAGYTF.

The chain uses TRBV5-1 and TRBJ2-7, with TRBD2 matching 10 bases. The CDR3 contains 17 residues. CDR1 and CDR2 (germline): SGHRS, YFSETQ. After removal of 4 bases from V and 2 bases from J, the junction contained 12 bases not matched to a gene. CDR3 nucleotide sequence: TGCGCCAGCAGCCCACAGGCTAGCGGGAGTGTTACCTACGAGCAGTACTTC. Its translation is CASSPQASGSVTYEQYF.

Written as DNA, the CDR3 is TGTGCCAGCAGTTACTCCCGGGGTTCCTACGAGCAGTACTTC. Translated: CASSYSRGSYEQYF. V is TRBV6-5 and J is TRBJ2-7, with a tentative D call TRBD2 (5 bases). The germline V gene has CDR1 MNHEY and CDR2 SVGAGI. V was trimmed by 0 bases and J by 1 base, leaving 7 bases between them. This CDR3 has 14 amino acids.

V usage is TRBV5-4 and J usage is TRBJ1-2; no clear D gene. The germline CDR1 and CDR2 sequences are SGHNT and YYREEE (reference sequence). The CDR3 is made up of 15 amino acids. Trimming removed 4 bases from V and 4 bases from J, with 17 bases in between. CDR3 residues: CASSHDLEGLYGYTF. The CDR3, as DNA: TGTGCCAGCAGCCACGATTTGGAGGGCCTCTATGGCTACACCTTC.

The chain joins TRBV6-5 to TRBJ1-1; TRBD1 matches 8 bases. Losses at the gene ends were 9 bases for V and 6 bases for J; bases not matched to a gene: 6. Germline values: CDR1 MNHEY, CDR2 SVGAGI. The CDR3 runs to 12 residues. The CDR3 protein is CASSDRGSEAFF. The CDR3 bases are TGTGCCAGTTCTGACAGGGGCTCTGAAGCTTTCTTT.

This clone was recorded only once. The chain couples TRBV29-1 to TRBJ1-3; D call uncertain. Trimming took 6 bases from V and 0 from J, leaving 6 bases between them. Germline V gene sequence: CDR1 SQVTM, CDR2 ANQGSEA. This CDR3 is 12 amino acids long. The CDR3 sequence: CSVRVSGNTIYF. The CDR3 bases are TGCAGCGTCCGGGTCTCTGGAAACACCATATATTTT.

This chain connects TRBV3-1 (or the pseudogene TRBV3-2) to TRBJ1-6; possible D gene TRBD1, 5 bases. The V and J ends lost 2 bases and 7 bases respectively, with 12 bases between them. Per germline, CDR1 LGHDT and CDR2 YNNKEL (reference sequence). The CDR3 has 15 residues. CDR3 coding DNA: TGTGCCAGCAGCCAACTTCAGGGTTGGAATTCACCCCTCCACTTT. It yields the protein CASSQLQGWNSPLHF.

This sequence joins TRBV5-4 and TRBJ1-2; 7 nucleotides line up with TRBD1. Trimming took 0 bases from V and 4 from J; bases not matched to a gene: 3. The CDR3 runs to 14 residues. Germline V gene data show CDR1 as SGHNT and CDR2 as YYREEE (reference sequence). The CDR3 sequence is CASSLGGTAYGYTF. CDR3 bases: TGTGCCAGCAGCTTGGGGGGGACAGCCTATGGCTACACCTTC.

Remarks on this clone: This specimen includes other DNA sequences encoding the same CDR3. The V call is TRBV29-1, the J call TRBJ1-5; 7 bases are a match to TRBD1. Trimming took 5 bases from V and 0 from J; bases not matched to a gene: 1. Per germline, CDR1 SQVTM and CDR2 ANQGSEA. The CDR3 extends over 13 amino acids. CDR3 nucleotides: TGCAGCGTTCGGACAGGTAGCAATCAGCCCCAGCATTTT. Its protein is CSVRTGSNQPQHF.

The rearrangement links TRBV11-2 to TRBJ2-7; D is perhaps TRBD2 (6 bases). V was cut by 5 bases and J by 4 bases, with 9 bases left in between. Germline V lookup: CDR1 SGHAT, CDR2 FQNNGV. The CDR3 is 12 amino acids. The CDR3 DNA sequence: TGTGCCAGCAGCCGAGCGGGTTACGAGCAGTACTTC. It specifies CASSRAGYEQYF. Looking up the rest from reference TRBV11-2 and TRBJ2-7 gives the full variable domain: EAGVAQSPRYKIIEKRQSVAFWCNPISGHATLYWYQQILGQGPKLLIQFQNNGVVDDSQLPKDRFSAERLKGVDSTLKIQPAKLEDSAVYLCASSRAGYEQYFGPGTRLTVT.

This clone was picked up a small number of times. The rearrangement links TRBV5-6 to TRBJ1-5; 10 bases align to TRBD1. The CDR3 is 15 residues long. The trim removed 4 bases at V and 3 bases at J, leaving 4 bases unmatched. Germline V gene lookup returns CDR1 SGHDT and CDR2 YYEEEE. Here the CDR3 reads CASSRGTGDNQPQHF. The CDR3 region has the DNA TGTGCCAGCAGCCGCGGGACAGGGGACAATCAGCCCCAGCATTTT.

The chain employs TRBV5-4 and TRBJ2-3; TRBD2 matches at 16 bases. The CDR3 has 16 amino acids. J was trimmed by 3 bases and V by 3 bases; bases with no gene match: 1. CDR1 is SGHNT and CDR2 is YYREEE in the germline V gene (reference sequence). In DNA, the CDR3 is TGTGCCAGCAGCTGGGGACTAGCGGGGGGGACAGATACGCAGTATTTT. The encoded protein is CASSWGLAGGTDTQYF.

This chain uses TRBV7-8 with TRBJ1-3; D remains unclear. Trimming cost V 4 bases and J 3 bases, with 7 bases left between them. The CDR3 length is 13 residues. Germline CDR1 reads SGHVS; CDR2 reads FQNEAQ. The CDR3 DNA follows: TGTGCCAGCAGCTCCCTAGTTGGAAACACCATATATTTT. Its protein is CASSSLVGNTIYF.

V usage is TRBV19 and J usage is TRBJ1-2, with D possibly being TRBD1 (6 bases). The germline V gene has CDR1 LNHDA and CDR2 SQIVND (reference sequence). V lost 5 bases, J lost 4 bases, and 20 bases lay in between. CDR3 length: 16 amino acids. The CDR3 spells CASSVSMNRAAYGYTF. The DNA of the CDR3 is TGTGCCAGTAGTGTATCCATGAACAGGGCGGCCTATGGCTACACCTTC.

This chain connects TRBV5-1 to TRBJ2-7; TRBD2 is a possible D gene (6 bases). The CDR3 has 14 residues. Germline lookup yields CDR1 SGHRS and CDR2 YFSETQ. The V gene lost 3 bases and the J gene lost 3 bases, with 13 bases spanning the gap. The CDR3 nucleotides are TGCGCCAGCAGCTGGGTTCCGGGGGACTACGAGCAGTACTTC. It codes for CASSWVPGDYEQYF.

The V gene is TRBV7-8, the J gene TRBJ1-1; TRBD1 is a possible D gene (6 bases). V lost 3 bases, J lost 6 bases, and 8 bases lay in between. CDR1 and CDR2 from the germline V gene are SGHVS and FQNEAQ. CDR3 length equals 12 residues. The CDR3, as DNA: TGTGCCAGCAGCTTTTCAGGGGCTGAAGCTTTCTTT. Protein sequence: CASSFSGAEAFF.

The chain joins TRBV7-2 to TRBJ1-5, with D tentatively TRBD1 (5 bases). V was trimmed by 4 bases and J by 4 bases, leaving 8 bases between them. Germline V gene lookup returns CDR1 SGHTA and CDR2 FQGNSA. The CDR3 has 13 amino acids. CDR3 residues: CASSSQENQPQHF. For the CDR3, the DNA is TGTGCCAGCAGCTCACAGGAAAATCAGCCCCAGCATTTT.

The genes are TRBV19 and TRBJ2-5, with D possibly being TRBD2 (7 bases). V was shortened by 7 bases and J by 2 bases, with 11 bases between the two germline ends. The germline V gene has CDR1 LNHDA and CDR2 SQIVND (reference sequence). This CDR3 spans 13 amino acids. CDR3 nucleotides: TGTGCCAGTAATAAGGGGGGGCAAGAGACCCAGTACTTC. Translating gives CASNKGGQETQYF. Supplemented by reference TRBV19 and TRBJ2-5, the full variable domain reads DGGITQSPKYLFRKEGQNVTLSCEQNLNHDAMYWYRQDPGQGLRLIYYSQIVNDFQKGDIAEGYSVSREKKESFPLTVTSAQKNPTAFYLCASNKGGQETQYFGPGTRLLVL.

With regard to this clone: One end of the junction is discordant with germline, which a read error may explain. CDR3 DNA: TGTGCCAGCAATTACGCGGGACAGGGCGGGGGGGAGCAGTACTTC. This codes for CASNYAGQGGGEQYF. The V call is TRBV6-5, the J call TRBJ2-7, with a tentative D call TRBD1 (9 bases). This CDR3 is 15 amino acids long. Germline-derived CDR1 and CDR2 are MNHEY and SVGAGI.

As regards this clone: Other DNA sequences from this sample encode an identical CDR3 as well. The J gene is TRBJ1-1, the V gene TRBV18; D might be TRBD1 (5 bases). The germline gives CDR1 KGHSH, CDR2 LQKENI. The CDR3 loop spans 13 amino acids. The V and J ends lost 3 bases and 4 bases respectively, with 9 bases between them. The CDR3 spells CASSPTGVTEAFF. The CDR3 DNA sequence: TGTGCCAGCTCACCGACGGGGGTCACTGAAGCTTTCTTT.

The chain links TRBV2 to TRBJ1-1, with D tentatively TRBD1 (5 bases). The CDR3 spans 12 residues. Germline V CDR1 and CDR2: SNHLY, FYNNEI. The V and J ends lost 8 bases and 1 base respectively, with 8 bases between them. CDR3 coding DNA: TGTGCCAGCTCCAGGGAGAACACTGAAGCTTTCTTT. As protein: CASSRENTEAFF.